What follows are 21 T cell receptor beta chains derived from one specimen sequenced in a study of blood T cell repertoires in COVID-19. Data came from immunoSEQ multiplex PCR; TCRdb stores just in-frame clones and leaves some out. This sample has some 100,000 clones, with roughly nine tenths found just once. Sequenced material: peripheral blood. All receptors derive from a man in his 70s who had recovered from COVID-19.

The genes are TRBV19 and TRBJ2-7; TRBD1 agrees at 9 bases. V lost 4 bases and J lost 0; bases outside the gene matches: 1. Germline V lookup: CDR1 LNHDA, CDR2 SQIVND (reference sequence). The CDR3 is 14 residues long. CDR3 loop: CASSRTGDSYEQYF. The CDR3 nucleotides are TGTGCCAGTAGTAGGACAGGGGACTCCTACGAGCAGTACTTC.

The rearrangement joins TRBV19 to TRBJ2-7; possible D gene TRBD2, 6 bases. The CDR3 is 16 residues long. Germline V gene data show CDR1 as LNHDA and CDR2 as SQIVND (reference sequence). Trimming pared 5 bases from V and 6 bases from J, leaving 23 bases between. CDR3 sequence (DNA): TGTGCCAGTAGTCCCTTGGGACTCGCCAAACCCAGCGAGCAGTACTTC. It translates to CASSPLGLAKPSEQYF.

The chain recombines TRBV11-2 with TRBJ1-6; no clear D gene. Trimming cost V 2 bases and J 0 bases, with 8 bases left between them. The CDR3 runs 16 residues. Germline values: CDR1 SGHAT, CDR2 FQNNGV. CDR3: CASSLRGGSYNSPLHF. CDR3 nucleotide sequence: TGTGCCAGCAGCTTACGGGGTGGCTCCTATAATTCACCCCTCCACTTT. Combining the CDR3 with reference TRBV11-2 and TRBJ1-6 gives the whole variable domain EAGVAQSPRYKIIEKRQSVAFWCNPISGHATLYWYQQILGQGPKLLIQFQNNGVVDDSQLPKDRFSAERLKGVDSTLKIQPAKLEDSAVYLCASSLRGGSYNSPLHFGNGTRLTVT.

The CDR3 spells CASSVGTDLDYGYTF. The CDR3 DNA follows: TGTGCCAGCAGCGTTGGGACTGACTTAGACTATGGCTACACCTTC. The chain couples TRBV27 to TRBJ1-2; tentative D call: TRBD1 (5 bases). The germline V gene has CDR1 MNHEY and CDR2 SMNVEV (reference sequence). The V end lost 6 bases, the J end lost 3 bases, and 17 bases lay between the germline ends. The CDR3 runs to 15 residues.

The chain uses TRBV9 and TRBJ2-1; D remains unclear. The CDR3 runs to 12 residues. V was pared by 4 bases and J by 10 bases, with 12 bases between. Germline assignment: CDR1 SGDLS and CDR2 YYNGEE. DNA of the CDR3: TGTGCCAGCAGCACCCTCGAAGAGGAGCAGTTCTTC. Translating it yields CASSTLEEEQFF.

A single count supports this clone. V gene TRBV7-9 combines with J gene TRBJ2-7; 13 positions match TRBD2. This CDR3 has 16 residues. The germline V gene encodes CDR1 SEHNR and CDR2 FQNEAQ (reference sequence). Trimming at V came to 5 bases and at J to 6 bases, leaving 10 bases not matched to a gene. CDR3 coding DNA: TGTGCCAGCAGCCCACTTTGGGGACTAGCGGGATCCGAGCAGTACTTC. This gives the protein CASSPLWGLAGSEQYF. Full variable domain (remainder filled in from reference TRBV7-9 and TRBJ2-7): DTGVSQNPRHKITKRGQNVTFRCDPISEHNRLYWYRQTLGQGPEFLTYFQNEAQLEKSRLLSDRFSAERPKGSFSTLEIQRTEQGDSAMYLCASSPLWGLAGSEQYFGPGTRLTVT.

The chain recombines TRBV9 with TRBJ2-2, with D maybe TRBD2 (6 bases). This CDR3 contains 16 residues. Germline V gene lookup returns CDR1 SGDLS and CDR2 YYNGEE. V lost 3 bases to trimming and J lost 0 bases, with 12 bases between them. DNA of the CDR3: TGTGCCAGCAGCGATGTAGGAGGGGCGAACACCGGGGAGCTGTTTTTT. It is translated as CASSDVGGANTGELFF.

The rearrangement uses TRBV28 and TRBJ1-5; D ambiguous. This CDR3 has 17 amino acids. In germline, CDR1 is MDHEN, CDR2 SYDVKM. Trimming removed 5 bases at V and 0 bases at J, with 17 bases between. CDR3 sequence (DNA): TGTGCCAGCAGTCCAATTCCAGGTCGGATTAGCAATCAGCCCCAGCATTTT. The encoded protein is CASSPIPGRISNQPQHF.

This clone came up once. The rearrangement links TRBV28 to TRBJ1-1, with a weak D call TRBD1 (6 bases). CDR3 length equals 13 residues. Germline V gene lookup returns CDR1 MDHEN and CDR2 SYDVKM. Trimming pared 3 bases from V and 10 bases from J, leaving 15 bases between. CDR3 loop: CASSLVGALGAFF. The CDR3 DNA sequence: TGTGCCAGCAGTTTGGTGGGGGCGCTCGGAGCTTTCTTT.

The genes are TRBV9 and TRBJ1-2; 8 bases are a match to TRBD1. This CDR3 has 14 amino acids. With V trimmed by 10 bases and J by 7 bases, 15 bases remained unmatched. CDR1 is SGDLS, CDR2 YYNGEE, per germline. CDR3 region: CASRRDRGMGGYTF. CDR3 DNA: TGTGCCTCTCGCAGAGACAGGGGTATGGGTGGCTACACCTTC.

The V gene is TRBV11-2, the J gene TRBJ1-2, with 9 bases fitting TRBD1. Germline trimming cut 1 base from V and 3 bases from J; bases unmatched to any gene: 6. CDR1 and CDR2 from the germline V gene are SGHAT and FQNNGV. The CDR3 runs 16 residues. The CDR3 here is CASSLGYRGPHYGYTF. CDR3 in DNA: TGTGCCAGCAGCTTAGGATACAGGGGGCCTCACTATGGCTACACCTTC.

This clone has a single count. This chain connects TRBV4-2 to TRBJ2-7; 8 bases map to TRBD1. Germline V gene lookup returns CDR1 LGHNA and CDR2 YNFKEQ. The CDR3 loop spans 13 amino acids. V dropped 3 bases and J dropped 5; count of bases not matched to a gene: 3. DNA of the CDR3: TGTGCCAGCAGCCAGGACAGGGAGGACGAGCAGTACTTC. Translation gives CASSQDREDEQYF.

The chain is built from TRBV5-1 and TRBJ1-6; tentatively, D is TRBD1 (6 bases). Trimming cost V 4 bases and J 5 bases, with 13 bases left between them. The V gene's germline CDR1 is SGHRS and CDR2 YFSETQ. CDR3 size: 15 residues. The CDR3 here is CASSPRTADNSPLHF. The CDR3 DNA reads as TGCGCCAGCAGCCCCCGGACAGCAGATAATTCACCCCTCCACTTT.

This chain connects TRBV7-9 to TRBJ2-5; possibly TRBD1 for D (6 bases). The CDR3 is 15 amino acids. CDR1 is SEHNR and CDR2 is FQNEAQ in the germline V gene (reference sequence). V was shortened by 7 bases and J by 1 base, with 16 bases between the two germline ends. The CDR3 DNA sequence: TGTGCCAGCAAGTTCAGGGGTTCCGGCCAAGAGACCCAGTACTTC. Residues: CASKFRGSGQETQYF.

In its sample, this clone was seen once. CDR3 DNA: TGCGCCAGCAGCCAAGATTGGAGTAGCACAGATACGCAGTATTTT. Translated: CASSQDWSSTDTQYF. The genes are TRBV4-3 and TRBJ2-3; D uncertain. Germline assignment: CDR1 LGHNA and CDR2 YSLEER. Trimming pared 0 bases from V and 0 bases from J, leaving 7 bases between. The CDR3 is made up of 15 amino acids.

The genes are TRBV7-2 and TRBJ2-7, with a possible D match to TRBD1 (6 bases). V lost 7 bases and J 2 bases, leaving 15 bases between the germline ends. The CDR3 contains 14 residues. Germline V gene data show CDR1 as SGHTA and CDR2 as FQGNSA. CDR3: CASKADRSPYEQYF. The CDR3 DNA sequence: TGTGCCAGCAAAGCAGACAGGTCCCCCTACGAGCAGTACTTC.

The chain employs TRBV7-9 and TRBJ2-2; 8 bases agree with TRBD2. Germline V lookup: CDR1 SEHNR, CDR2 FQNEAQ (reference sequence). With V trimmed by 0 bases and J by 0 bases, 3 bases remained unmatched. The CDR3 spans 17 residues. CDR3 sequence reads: CASSLASGKPNTGELFF. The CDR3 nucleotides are TGTGCCAGCAGCTTAGCTAGCGGGAAACCGAACACCGGGGAGCTGTTTTTT.

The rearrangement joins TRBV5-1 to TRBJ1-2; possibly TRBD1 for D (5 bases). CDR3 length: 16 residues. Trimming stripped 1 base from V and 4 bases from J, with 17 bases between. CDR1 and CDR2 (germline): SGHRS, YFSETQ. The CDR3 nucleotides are TGCGCCAGCAGCTTGCGGCAGGGAGGTTTTGGCTATGGCTACACCTTC. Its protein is CASSLRQGGFGYGYTF. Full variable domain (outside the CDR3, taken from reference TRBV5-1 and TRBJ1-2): KAGVTQTPRYLIKTRGQQVTLSCSPISGHRSVSWYQQTPGQGLQFLFEYFSETQRNKGNFPGRFSGRQFSNSRSEMNVSTLELGDSALYLCASSLRQGGFGYGYTFGSGTRLTVV.

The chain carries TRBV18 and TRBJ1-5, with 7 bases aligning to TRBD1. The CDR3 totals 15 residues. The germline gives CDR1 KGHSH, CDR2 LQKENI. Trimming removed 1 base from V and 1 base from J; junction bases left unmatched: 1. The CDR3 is CASSPQGASNQPQHF. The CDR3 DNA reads TGTGCCAGCTCACCACAGGGGGCGAGCAATCAGCCCCAGCATTTT.

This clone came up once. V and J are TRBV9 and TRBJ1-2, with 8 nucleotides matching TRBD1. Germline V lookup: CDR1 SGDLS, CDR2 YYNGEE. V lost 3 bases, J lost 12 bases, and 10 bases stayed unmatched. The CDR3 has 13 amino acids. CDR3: CASSGDRKESHTF. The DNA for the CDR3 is TGTGCCAGCAGCGGGGACAGGAAGGAGTCTCACACCTTC.

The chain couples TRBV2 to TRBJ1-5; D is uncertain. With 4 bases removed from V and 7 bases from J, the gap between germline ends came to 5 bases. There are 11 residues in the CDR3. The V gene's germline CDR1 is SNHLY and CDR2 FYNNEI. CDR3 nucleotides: TGTGCCAGCAGTGCGGGACAGCCCCAGCATTTT. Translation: CASSAGQPQHF.